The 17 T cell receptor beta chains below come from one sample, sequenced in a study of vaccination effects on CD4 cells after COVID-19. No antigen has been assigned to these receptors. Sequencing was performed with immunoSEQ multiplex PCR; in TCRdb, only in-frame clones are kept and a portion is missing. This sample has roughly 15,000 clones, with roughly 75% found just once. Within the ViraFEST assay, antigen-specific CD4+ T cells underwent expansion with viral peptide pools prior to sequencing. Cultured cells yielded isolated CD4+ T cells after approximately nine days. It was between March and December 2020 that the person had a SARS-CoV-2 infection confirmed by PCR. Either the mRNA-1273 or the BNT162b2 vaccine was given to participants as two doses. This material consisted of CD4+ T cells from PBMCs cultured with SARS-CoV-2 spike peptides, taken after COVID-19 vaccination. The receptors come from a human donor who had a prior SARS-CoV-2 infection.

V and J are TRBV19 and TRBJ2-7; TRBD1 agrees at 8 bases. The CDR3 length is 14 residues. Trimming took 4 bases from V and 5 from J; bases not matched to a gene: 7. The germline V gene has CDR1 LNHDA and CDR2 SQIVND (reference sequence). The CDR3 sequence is CASSTDRESDEQYF. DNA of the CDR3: TGTGCCAGTAGTACGGACAGGGAATCAGACGAGCAGTACTTC.

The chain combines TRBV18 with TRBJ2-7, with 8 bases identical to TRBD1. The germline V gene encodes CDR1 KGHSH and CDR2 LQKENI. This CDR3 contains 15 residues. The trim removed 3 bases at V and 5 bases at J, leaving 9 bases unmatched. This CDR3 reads CASSPWAGGINEQYF. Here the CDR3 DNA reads TGTGCCAGCTCACCTTGGGCAGGGGGCATTAACGAGCAGTACTTC. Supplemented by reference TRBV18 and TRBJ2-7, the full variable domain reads NAGVMQNPRHLVRRRGQEARLRCSPMKGHSHVYWYRQLPEEGLKFMVYLQKENIIDESGMPKERFSAEFPKEGPSILRIQQVVRGDSAAYFCASSPWAGGINEQYFGPGTRLTVT.

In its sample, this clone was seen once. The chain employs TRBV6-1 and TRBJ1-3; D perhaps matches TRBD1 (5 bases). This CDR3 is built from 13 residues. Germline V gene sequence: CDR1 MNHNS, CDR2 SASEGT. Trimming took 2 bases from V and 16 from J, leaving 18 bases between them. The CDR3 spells CASSENNLGGFYF. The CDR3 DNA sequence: TGTGCCAGCAGTGAAAATAATCTTGGGGGTTTTTATTTT.

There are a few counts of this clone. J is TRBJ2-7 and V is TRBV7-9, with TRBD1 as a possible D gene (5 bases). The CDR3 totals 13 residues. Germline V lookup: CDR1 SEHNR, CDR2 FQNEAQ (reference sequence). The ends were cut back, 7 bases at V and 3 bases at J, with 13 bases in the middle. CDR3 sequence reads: CASTRRGSYEQYF. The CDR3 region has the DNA TGTGCCAGCACCAGAAGGGGCAGCTACGAGCAGTACTTC. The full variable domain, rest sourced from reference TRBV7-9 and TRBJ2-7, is DTGVSQNPRHKITKRGQNVTFRCDPISEHNRLYWYRQTLGQGPEFLTYFQNEAQLEKSRLLSDRFSAERPKGSFSTLEIQRTEQGDSAMYLCASTRRGSYEQYFGPGTRLTVT.

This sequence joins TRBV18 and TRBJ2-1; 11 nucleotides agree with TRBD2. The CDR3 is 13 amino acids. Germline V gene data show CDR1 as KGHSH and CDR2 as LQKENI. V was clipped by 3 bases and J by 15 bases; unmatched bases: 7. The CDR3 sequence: CASSPSGRAVVFF. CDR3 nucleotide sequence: TGTGCCAGCTCACCTAGCGGGAGGGCCGTTGTGTTCTTC.

CDR3 coding DNA: TGTGCCAGCAGTGAGACAGGGCCGATAGAAGCTTTCTTT. Protein product: CASSETGPIEAFF. This chain joins TRBV25-1 and TRBJ1-1; TRBD1 matches 7 bases. The CDR3 runs 13 residues. Trimming cost V 3 bases and J 8 bases; bases outside gene matches: 6. The germline gives CDR1 MGHDK, CDR2 SYGVNS.

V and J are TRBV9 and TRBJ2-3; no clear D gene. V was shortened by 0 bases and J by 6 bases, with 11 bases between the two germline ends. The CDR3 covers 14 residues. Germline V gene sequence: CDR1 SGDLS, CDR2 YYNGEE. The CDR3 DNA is TGTGCCAGCAGCGTAGGGCCAAGTGTGGATACGCAGTATTTT. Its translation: CASSVGPSVDTQYF.

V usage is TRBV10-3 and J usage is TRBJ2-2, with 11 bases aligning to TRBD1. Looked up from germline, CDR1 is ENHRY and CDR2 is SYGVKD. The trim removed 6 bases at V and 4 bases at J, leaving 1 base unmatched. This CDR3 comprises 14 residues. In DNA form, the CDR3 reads TGTGCCATCAGCGGGACAGGGGGCACCGGGGAGCTGTTTTTT. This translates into CAISGTGGTGELFF.

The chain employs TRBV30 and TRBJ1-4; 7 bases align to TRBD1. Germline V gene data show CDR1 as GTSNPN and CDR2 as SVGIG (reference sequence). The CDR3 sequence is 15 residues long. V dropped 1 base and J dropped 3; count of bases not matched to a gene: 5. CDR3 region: CAWSETGRANEKLFF. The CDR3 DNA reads TGTGCCTGGAGTGAGACAGGGAGGGCTAATGAAAAACTGTTTTTT.

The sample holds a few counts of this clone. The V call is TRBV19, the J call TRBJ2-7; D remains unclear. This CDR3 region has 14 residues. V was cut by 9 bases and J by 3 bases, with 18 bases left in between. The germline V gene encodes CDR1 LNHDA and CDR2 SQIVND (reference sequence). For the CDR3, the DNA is TGTGCCAGCCGGCGGAGACATCCAGACTACGAGCAGTACTTC. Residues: CASRRRHPDYEQYF.

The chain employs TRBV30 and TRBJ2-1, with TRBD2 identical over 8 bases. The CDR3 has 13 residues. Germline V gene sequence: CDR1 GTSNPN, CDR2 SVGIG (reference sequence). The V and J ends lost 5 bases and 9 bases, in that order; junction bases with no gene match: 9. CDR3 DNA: TGTGCCTGGGACCCCCGGGGGGGCAGTGAGCAGTTCTTC. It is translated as CAWDPRGGSEQFF.

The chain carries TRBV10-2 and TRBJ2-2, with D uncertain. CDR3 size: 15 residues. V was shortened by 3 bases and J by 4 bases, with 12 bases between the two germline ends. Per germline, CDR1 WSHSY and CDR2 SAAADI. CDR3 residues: CASSDHILFTGELFF. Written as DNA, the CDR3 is TGCGCCAGCAGTGACCATATCTTGTTCACCGGGGAGCTGTTTTTT.

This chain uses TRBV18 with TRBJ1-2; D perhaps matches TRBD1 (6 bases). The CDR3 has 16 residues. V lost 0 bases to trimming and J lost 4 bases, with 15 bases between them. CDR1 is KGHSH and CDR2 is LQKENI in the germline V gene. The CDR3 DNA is TGTGCCAGCTCACCACCGCGTCCGGAGGGGGGCTATGGCTACACCTTC. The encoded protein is CASSPPRPEGGYGYTF.

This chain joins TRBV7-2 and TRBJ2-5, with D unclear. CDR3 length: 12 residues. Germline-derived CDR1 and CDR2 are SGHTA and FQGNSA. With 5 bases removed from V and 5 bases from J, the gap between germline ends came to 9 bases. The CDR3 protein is CASSPQRETQYF. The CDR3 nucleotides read TGTGCCAGCAGCCCCCAACGGGAGACCCAGTACTTC.

CDR3: CASSPGQGRNIQYF. CDR3 nucleotides: TGTGCCAGCAGCCCGGGACAGGGAAGGAACATTCAGTACTTC. V gene TRBV5-4 combines with J gene TRBJ2-4; 9 nucleotides agree with TRBD1. From germline, CDR1 is SGHNT and CDR2 YYREEE (reference sequence). CDR3 length equals 14 residues. The trim removed 4 bases at V and 7 bases at J, leaving 6 bases unmatched.

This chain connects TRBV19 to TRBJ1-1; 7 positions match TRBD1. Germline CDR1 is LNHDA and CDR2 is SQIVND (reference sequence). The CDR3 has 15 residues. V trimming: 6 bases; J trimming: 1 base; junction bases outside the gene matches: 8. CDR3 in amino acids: CASSPWGDRNTEAFF. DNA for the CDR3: TGTGCCAGTAGCCCCTGGGGGGACAGGAACACTGAAGCTTTCTTT.

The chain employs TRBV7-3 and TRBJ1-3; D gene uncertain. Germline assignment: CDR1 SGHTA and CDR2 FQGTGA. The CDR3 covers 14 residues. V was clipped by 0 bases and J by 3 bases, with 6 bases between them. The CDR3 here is CASSLTGGGNTIYF. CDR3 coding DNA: TGTGCCAGCAGCTTAACGGGAGGTGGAAACACCATATATTTT.